This TCR beta chain was observed in a study of early T cells in non-severe SARS-CoV-2 infection. Study-wide context: Sequencing targeted bulk RNA from unsorted whole blood, leaving chains unpaired. Study findings and constraints: Using VDJdb, the matching emphasized anti-spike CD8 responses while missing private and CD4 specificities.

Germline values: CDR1 ENHRY, CDR2 SYGVKD. Losses at the gene ends were 8 bases for V and 4 bases for J; bases not matched to a gene: 9. CDR3 length: 16 amino acids. This clonotype has only a few counts. No antigen is known for it. Researchers attached unique molecular identifiers to individual cDNA molecules. TCRdb analysed the 5' RACE reads with MiXCR anew, one entry per CDR3 protein. This table holds more than 60,000 distinct CDR3 sequences, 9.5% found once. This chain links TRBV10-3 with TRBJ2-2, with 11 bases identical to TRBD1. The material sequenced was whole blood. This clonotype was obtained from an adult who was a healthcare worker with PCR-confirmed SARS-CoV-2 infection or an uninfected control (not recorded which). CDR3: CAIGQGAFRSTGELFF. CDR3 bases: TGTGCCATCGGACAGGGGGCGTTTCGGAGCACCGGGGAGCTGTTTTTT.